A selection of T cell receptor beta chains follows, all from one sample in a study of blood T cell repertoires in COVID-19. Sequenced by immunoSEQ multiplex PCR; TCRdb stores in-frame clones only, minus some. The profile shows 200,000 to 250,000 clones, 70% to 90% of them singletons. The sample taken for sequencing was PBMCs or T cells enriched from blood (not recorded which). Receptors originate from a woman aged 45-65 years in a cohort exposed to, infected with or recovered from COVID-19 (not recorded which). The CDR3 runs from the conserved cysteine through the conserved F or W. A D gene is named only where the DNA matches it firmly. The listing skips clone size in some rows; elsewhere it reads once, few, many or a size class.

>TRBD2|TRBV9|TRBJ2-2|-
TGTGCCAGCAGCGCTCTCCTGACTAGCGGGAACACCGGGGAGCTGTTTTTT
CASSALLTSGNTGELFF
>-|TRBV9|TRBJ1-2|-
TGTGCCAGCAGCCCGATTGGGGGCGGCTACACCTTC
CASSPIGGGYTF
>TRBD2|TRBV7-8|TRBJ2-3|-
TGTGCCAGCAGCCGGCGCCCTGGGCGGGGGGTCACAGATACGCAGTATTTT
CASSRRPGRGVTDTQYF
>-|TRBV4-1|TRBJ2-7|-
TGCGCCAGCAGCCAATCGCTGCCCTCGATCGGGAGCTCCTACGAGCAGTACTTC
CASSQSLPSIGSSYEQYF
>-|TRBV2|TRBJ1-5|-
TGTGCCACCAGTATAACCGGAGGGCCCCAGCATTTT
CATSITGGPQHF
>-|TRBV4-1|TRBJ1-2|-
TGCGCCAGCAGCCAAGACTGGGGGGTGAACTATGGCTACACCTTC
CASSQDWGVNYGYTF
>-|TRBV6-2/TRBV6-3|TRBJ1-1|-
TGTGCCAGCAGTTCTTACAGGGACACTGAAGCTTTCTTT
CASSSYRDTEAFF
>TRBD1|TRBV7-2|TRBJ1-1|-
TGTGCCAGCAGTCCAGACAGGGCGGGTGGAACAGCTTTCTTT
CASSPDRAGGTAFF
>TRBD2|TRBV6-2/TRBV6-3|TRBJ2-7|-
TGTGCCAGCAGTTACTCGAGTAGGGACTACAAGGTGGACGAGCAGTACTTC
CASSYSSRDYKVDEQYF
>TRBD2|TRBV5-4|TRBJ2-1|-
TGTGCCAGCAGCTTGGCTAGCGGGGGGGCTTACAATGAGCAGTTCTTC
CASSLASGGAYNEQFF
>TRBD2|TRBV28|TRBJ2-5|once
TGTGCCAGCAGCCGAAGCGGGGGGGGCGAGACCCAGTACTTC
CASSRSGGGETQYF
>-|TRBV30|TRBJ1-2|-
TGTGCCTGTAACTCAGGGTTGAACTATGGCTACACCTTC
CACNSGLNYGYTF
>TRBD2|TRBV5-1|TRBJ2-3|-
TGCGCCAGCAGCTTGGCTAGCGGGGGGGCCCCCACAGATACGCAGTATTTT
CASSLASGGAPTDTQYF
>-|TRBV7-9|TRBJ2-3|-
TGTGCCAGCAGCTTAGGCAACTGGGAGAGAGCGCAGTATTTT
CASSLGNWERAQYF
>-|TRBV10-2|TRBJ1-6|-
TGCGCCAGCAGCGAGACGAGGCACGGGGGGAATTCACCCCTCCACTTT
CASSETRHGGNSPLHF
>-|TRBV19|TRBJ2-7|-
TGTGCCAGTAGATCCAAGGGGTTCTCTTACTACGAGCAGTACTTC
CASRSKGFSYYEQYF